The 9 T cell receptor beta chains given below trace back to one sample, sequenced in a study of human T cells and chemical hapten exposure. Time point here: patch test 2, 6 weeks after DPC sensitization. Treatment meaning: therapeutic diphenylcyclopropenone sensitization with weekly scalp DPC. TCRdb redid the calling of the RACE reads with MiXCR, one entry per CDR3 protein. Of around 99,000 distinct CDR3 sequences in the sample, approximately 11% are singletons; the top ten hold over 2%. The sequenced sample was whole blood, obtained in connection with sensitization to the hapten diphenylcyclopropenone (DPC). Every receptor here comes from a man in his forties or fifties with alopecia areata. Some clones in this sample may be carry-over from other donors' samples.

This clonotype was counted many times. This chain uses TRBV7-3 with TRBJ1-2, with 10 bases that match TRBD1. Per germline, CDR1 SGHTA and CDR2 FQGTGA. The V and J ends lost 5 bases and 4 bases, in that order; junction bases with no gene match: 4. The CDR3 consists of 14 residues. The CDR3 is CASSPGQGGYGYTF. The CDR3 DNA is TGTGCCAGCAGCCCAGGACAGGGGGGCTATGGCTACACCTTC.

The chain uses TRBV15 and TRBJ1-3; D is undetermined. With 0 bases removed from V and 0 bases from J, the gap between germline ends came to 6 bases. From germline, CDR1 is LNHNV and CDR2 YYDKDF (reference sequence). The CDR3 extends over 15 amino acids. This chain's CDR3 is CATSRDLFSGNTIYF. As DNA, the CDR3 is TGTGCCACCAGCAGAGATTTGTTCTCTGGAAACACCATATATTTT.

The chain employs TRBV6-2 or TRBV6-3 and TRBJ2-1; 12 bases agree with TRBD2. The trim removed 0 bases at V and 0 bases at J, leaving 12 bases unmatched. This CDR3 comprises 21 residues. The germline V gene has CDR1 MNHEY and CDR2 SVGEGT. CDR3 bases: TGTGCCAGCAGTTACTCGACGGGGCGCCTAGCGGGGGGGAGCTCCTACAATGAGCAGTTCTTC. This sequence encodes CASSYSTGRLAGGSSYNEQFF.

This clonotype turned up a few times. This rearrangement joins TRBV12-3 or TRBV12-4 to TRBJ2-1; tentative D call: TRBD2 (6 bases). V was pared by 0 bases and J by 9 bases, with 9 bases between. The CDR3 loop spans 13 amino acids. The CDR3 DNA sequence: TGTGCCAGCAGTTTAGCGGGAGGAGGTGAGCAGTTCTTC. It is translated as CASSLAGGGEQFF.

This chain joins TRBV29-1 and TRBJ1-2, with a tentative D call TRBD1 (6 bases). Looked up from germline, CDR1 is SQVTM and CDR2 is ANQGSEA. Deletions cut 6 bases from V and 2 bases from J, with 19 bases between. The CDR3 runs 15 residues. CDR3 region: CSVGGSGRGNYGYTF. CDR3 bases: TGCAGCGTAGGTGGATCGGGCAGGGGAAACTATGGCTACACCTTC.

This chain links TRBV7-2 with TRBJ2-1, with 7 positions matching TRBD1. Trimming took 6 bases from V and 14 from J; bases not matched to a gene: 7. The CDR3 is 11 amino acids. From germline, CDR1 is SGHTA and CDR2 FQGNSA. CDR3 sequence: CASSYIGTEFF. CDR3 bases: TGTGCCAGCAGTTATATTGGGACAGAGTTCTTC.

This chain links TRBV7-8 with TRBJ1-1; 7 bases line up with TRBD1. From germline, CDR1 is SGHVS and CDR2 FQNEAQ. This CDR3 is 15 amino acids long. After removal of 1 base from V and 4 bases from J, the junction contained 6 bases not matched to a gene. CDR3 sequence: CASSLGNRGSTEAFF. The CDR3 bases are TGTGCCAGCAGCTTAGGTAACAGGGGATCCACTGAAGCTTTCTTT. Looking up the rest from reference TRBV7-8 and TRBJ1-1 gives the full variable domain: GAGVSQSPRYKVAKRGQDVALRCDPISGHVSLFWYQQALGQGPEFLTYFQNEAQLDKSGLPSDRFFAERPEGSVSTLKIQRTQQEDSAVYLCASSLGNRGSTEAFFGQGTRLTVV.

V is TRBV11-2 and J is TRBJ2-4, with 8 bases lining up with TRBD1. Germline-derived CDR1 and CDR2 are SGHAT and FQNNGV. The CDR3 runs 17 residues. Trimming cost V 0 bases and J 3 bases; bases outside gene matches: 7. CDR3 bases: TGTGCCAGCAGCTTAGATAGACAGGGGTCTTACAAAAACATTCAGTACTTC. Translating gives CASSLDRQGSYKNIQYF.

The V call is TRBV4-1, the J call TRBJ2-7; D unclear. This CDR3 is 14 amino acids long. CDR1 is MGHRA, CDR2 YSYEKL, per germline. Trimming pared 0 bases from V and 4 bases from J, leaving 10 bases between. CDR3 amino acids: CASSQDPQIYEQYF. CDR3 nucleotide sequence: TGCGCCAGCAGCCAAGACCCCCAGATATACGAGCAGTACTTC.